Described below is a single T cell receptor beta chain sequence and its context. Using immunoSEQ multiplex PCR, the repertoire was profiled, and TCRdb retains in-frame clones only, with some absent. The profile shows over 2 million clones, about 95% of them singletons. The germline gives CDR1 SEHNR, CDR2 FQNEAQ (reference sequence). The CDR3 has 15 residues. Trimming removed 4 bases from V and 2 bases from J, with 15 bases in between. This sample was included in a study of shared clonotypes between healthy human individuals. CD45RO-negative CD8 cells positively selected for CCR7 made up the naive population, which excluded terminally differentiated effector memory CD45RA+ cells.

The sequence was collected from a young man in good health. Sequencing was done on a sample of naive CD8+ T cells sorted from blood. The chain couples TRBV7-9 to TRBJ2-7, with D uncertain. As DNA, the CDR3 is TGTGCCAGCAGCTCTACGGACCAATGGACCTACGAGCAGTACTTC. It specifies CASSSTDQWTYEQYF. Together with reference TRBV7-9 and TRBJ2-7, the CDR3 gives the full variable domain: DTGVSQNPRHKITKRGQNVTFRCDPISEHNRLYWYRQTLGQGPEFLTYFQNEAQLEKSRLLSDRFSAERPKGSFSTLEIQRTEQGDSAMYLCASSSTDQWTYEQYFGPGTRLTVT.